This entry concerns a single T cell receptor beta chain. Its antigen is still unknown. Molecular barcoding with unique molecular identifiers was used for the TCRbeta library. TCRdb analysed the PCR reads with MiXCR anew, one entry per CDR3 protein. The sample includes about 220,000 distinct CDR3 sequences, approximately 15% of them seen just once. The data were taken from a study of T-cell reconstitution after alpha-beta-depleted transplantation in children. Germline V lookup: CDR1 SEHNR, CDR2 FQNEAQ (reference sequence). This CDR3 contains 16 residues. Trimming stripped 5 bases from V and 2 bases from J, with 17 bases between. Overall study results and limits: At around two months after transplant, the alpha-beta T cells were reportedly derived from several hundred expanded clones that came from non-depleted graft cells.

The source material was PBMCs, mostly from graft donor cells, sampled 360 days after TCRalphabeta/CD19-depleted stem cell transplant. This chain connects TRBV7-9 to TRBJ2-3; D is unclear. The receptor was isolated from a male patient between 2 and 10 years old who had a stem cell transplant for acute lymphoblastic leukemia, so the T cells may come from the graft donor. CDR3 in amino acids: CASSPTTFSLTDTQYF. CDR3 in DNA: TGTGCCAGCAGCCCCACGACTTTTTCACTCACAGATACGCAGTATTTT.